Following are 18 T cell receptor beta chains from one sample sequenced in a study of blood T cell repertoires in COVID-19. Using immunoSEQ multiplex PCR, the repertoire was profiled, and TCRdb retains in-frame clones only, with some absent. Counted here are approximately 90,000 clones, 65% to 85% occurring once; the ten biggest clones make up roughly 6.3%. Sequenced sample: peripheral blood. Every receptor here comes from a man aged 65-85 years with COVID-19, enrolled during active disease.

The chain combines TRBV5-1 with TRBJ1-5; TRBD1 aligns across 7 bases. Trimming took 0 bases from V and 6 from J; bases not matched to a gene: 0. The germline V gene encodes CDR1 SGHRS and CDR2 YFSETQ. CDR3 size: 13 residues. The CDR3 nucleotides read TGCGCCAGCAGCTTGGCAGGGGGTCAGCCCCAGCATTTT. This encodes CASSLAGGQPQHF.

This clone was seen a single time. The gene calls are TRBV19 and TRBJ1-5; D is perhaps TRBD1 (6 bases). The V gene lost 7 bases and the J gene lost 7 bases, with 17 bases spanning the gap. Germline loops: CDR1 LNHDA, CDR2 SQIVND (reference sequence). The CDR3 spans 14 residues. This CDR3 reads CASNSLGTQQPQHF. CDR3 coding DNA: TGTGCCAGTAACTCCTTAGGGACACAACAGCCCCAGCATTTT.

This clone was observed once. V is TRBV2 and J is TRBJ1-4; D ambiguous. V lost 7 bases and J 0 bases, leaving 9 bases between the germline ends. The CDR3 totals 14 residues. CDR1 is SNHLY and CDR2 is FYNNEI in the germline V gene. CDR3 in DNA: TGTGCCAGCATTAGACAAGCAACTAATGAAAAACTGTTTTTT. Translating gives CASIRQATNEKLFF.

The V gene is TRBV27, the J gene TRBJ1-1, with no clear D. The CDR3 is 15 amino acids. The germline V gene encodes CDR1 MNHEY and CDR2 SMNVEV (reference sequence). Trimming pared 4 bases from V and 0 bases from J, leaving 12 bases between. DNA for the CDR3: TGTGCCAGCAGTTACGGTGCAGGATTGAACACTGAAGCTTTCTTT. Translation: CASSYGAGLNTEAFF.

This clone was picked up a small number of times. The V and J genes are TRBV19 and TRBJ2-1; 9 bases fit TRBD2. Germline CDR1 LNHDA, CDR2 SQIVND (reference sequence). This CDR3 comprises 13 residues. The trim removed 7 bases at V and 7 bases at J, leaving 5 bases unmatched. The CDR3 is CASTSGTMNEQFF. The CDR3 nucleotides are TGTGCCAGTACTAGCGGGACAATGAATGAGCAGTTCTTC. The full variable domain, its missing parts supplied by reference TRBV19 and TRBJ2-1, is DGGITQSPKYLFRKEGQNVTLSCEQNLNHDAMYWYRQDPGQGLRLIYYSQIVNDFQKGDIAEGYSVSREKKESFPLTVTSAQKNPTAFYLCASTSGTMNEQFFGPGTRLTVL.

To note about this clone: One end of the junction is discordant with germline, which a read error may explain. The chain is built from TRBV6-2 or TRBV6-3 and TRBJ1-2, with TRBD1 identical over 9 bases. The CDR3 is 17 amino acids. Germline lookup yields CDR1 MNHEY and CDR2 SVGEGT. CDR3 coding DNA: TGTGCCAGCAGTTACGGGGGACAGGGACGGGGTAACGATGGCTACACCTTC. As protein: CASSYGGQGRGNDGYTF.

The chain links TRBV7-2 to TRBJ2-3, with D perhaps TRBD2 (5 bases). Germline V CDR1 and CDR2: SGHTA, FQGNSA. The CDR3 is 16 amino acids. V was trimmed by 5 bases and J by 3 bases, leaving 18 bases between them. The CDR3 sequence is CASSRQISVLTDTQYF. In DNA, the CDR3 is TGTGCCAGCAGCCGCCAGATTAGCGTATTAACAGATACGCAGTATTTT.

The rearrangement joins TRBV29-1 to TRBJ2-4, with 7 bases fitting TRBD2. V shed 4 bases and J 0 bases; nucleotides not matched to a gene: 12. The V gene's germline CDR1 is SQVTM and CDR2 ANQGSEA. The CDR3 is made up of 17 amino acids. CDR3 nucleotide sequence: TGCAGCGTTGCCTACTTTGGGCTAGCGGTAGCCAAAAACATTCAGTACTTC. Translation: CSVAYFGLAVAKNIQYF.

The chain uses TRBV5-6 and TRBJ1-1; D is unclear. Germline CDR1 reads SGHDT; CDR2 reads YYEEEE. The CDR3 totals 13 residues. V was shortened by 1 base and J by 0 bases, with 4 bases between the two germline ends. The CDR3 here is CASSLFMNTEAFF. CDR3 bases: TGTGCCAGCAGCTTGTTTATGAACACTGAAGCTTTCTTT.

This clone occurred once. The CDR3 here is CASNEGARFSAKNIQYF. The CDR3 region has the DNA TGTGCCAGTAACGAGGGCGCCCGCTTTTCGGCCAAAAACATTCAGTACTTC. This chain uses TRBV19 with TRBJ2-4, with D possibly TRBD2 on 5 matching bases. The V and J ends lost 7 bases and 1 base respectively, with 20 bases between them. The germline V gene encodes CDR1 LNHDA and CDR2 SQIVND (reference sequence). The CDR3 sequence is 17 residues long.

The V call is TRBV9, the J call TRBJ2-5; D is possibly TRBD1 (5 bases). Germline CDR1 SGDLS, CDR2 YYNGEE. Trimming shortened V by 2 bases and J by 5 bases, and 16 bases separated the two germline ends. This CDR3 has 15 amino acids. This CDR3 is CASSVLTEPSETQYF. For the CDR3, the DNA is TGTGCCAGCAGCGTTCTGACAGAACCCAGTGAGACCCAGTACTTC.

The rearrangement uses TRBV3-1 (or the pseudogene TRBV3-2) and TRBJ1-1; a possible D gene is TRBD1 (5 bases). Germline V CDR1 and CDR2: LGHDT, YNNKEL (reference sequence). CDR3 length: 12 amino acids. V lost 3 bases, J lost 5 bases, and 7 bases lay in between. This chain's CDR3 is CASSQGGTEAFF. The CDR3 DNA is TGTGCCAGCAGCCAGGGGGGGACTGAAGCTTTCTTT.

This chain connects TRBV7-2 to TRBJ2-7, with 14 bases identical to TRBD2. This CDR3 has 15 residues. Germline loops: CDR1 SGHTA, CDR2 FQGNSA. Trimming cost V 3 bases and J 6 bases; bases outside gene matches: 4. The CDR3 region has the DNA TGTGCCAGCAGCTTTGGGACTAGCGGGAGAAGCGAGCAGTACTTC. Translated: CASSFGTSGRSEQYF.

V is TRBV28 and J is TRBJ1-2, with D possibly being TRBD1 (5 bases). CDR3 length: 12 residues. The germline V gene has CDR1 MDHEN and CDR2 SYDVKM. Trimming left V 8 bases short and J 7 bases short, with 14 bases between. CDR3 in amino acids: CASGQGLSGYTF. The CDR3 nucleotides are TGTGCCAGCGGCCAGGGTTTAAGTGGCTACACCTTC.

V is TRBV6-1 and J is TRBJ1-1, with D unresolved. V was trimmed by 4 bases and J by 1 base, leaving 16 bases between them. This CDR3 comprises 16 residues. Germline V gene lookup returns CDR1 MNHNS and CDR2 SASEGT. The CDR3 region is CASSVRPVGRNTEAFF. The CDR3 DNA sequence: TGTGCCAGCAGTGTCCGACCAGTGGGCAGGAACACTGAAGCTTTCTTT.

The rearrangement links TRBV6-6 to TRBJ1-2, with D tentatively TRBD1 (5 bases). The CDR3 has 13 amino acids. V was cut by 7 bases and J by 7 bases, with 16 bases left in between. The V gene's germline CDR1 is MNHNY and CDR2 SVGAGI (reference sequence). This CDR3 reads CASNGPPGGGYTF. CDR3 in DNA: TGTGCCAGCAATGGGCCCCCCGGGGGTGGCTACACCTTC.

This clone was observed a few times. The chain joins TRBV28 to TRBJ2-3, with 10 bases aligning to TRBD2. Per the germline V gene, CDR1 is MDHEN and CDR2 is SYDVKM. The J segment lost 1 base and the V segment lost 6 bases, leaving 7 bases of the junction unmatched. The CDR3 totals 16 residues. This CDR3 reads CASSTPLAGGTDTQYF. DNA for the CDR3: TGTGCCAGCAGCACACCCCTAGCGGGAGGCACAGATACGCAGTATTTT.

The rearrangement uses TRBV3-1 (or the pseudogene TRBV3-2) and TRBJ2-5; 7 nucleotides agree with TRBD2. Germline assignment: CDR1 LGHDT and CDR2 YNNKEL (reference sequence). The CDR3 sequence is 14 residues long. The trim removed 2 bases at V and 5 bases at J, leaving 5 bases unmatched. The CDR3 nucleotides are TGTGCCAGCAGCCAACGTAGCGGGTGGGAGACCCAGTACTTC. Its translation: CASSQRSGWETQYF.